Below are 27 T cell receptor beta chains sequenced from a single sample in a study of T cell repertoires in breast cancer. The expanded emulsion RT-PCR method captured paired alpha and beta chains from CD8+ T cells. During the second nested PCR, blocking oligonucleotides suppressed genes that were not paired. TCRdb fed the emulsion pairing reads into MiXCR, producing one record per CDR3 protein. The table lists roughly 470 distinct CDR3 sequences, approximately 30% of them singletons. Sequenced input: CD8+ T cells. The receptor source for this set is a pool of human donors with breast cancer or a healthy control (not recorded which).

This clonotype is labeled as medium-sized. The chain employs TRBV20-1 and TRBJ2-1; D might be TRBD2 (5 bases). V was clipped by 2 bases and J by 4 bases, with 24 bases between them. The CDR3 has 18 amino acids. Per germline, CDR1 DFQATT and CDR2 SNEGSKA (reference sequence). The CDR3 DNA sequence: TGCAGTGCTAGATCATGGGCTCGAGCGGAGCGAGTATACAATGAGCAGTTCTTC. It specifies CSARSWARAERVYNEQFF.

This clonotype qualifies as hyperexpanded. DNA of the CDR3: TGTGCCAGCAGCGCCTACAGGGGAAACGAGCAGTACTTC. This encodes CASSAYRGNEQYF. The J gene is TRBJ2-7, the V gene TRBV7-6, with TRBD1 identical over 7 bases. In germline, CDR1 is SGHVS, CDR2 FNYEAQ. The CDR3 spans 13 residues. Trimming removed 5 bases from V and 5 bases from J; junction bases left unmatched: 6.

This clonotype was counted ten times or more. Since a much larger clone is just one base distant, this may be a read error. The J gene is TRBJ2-1, the V gene TRBV6-5, with TRBD2 identical over 8 bases. Germline CDR1 and CDR2: MNHEY and SVGAGI. V lost 0 bases to trimming and J lost 13 bases; unmatched junction nucleotides: 20. The CDR3 spans 18 residues. CDR3 DNA: TGTGCCAGCAGTTACTCGAGGGGAAGTGGCGGGGGGAAAATCCAACAGTTCTTC. Translating it yields CASSYSRGSGGGKIQQFF.

The sample holds many counts of this clonotype. A read error may be the cause here, since a much bigger clone is one base away. The chain combines TRBV11-2 with TRBJ1-3; D not resolved. The CDR3 length is 16 residues. The germline V gene encodes CDR1 SGHAT and CDR2 FQNNGV. The V and J ends lost 4 bases and 3 bases respectively, with 16 bases between them. The CDR3 DNA reads TGTGCCAGCAGCTATCATGCCCAACTCGGTGGAAACACCATATATTTT. Its protein is CASSYHAQLGGNTIYF. The full variable domain, rest sourced from reference TRBV11-2 and TRBJ1-3, is EAGVAQSPRYKIIEKRQSVAFWCNPISGHATLYWYQQILGQGPKLLIQFQNNGVVDDSQLPKDRFSAERLKGVDSTLKIQPAKLEDSAVYLCASSYHAQLGGNTIYFGEGSWLTVV.

This clonotype was seen ten or more times. This chain connects TRBV7-2 to TRBJ2-7; D gene unclear. CDR1 SGHTA and CDR2 FQGNSA come from the germline V gene. This CDR3 is built from 13 residues. Between the trimmed V and J ends, which lost 3 bases and 7 bases, there was a span of 13 bases. Here the CDR3 DNA reads TGTGCCAGCAGCTTCGACCCCTATTCAGAGCAGTACTTC. Amino acids: CASSFDPYSEQYF.

Details on this clonotype: A read error may account for a junction end that differs from germline. In nucleotides, the CDR3 is TGTGCCTGGAGCGAAGCATCGACAGGTTTCTACGAGCAGTACTTT. Protein: CAWSEASTGFYEQYF. This chain connects TRBV30 to TRBJ2-7, with D perhaps matching TRBD1 (6 bases). Germline V lookup: CDR1 GTSNPN, CDR2 SVGIG (reference sequence). CDR3 length equals 15 residues.

This clonotype was seen many times. The V gene is TRBV2, the J gene TRBJ2-5; TRBD1 matches 7 bases. The CDR3 contains 15 residues. Germline V gene lookup returns CDR1 SNHLY and CDR2 FYNNEI. V trimming: 4 bases; J trimming: 4 bases; junction bases outside the gene matches: 9. In nucleotides, the CDR3 is TGTGCCAGCAGTGCCGCGACAGGGTCTTCAGAGACCCAGTACTTC. Translated: CASSAATGSSETQYF.

The J gene is TRBJ1-1, the V gene TRBV6-8; D is undetermined. The V end was cut by 8 bases, the J end by 10 bases, with 14 bases between. The length of the CDR3 is 11 residues. The germline CDR1 and CDR2 sequences are MNHGY and SAAAGT. Here the CDR3 DNA reads TGTGCCAGCCAAGACTCCGGGCGAGCTTTCTTT. Amino acid sequence: CASQDSGRAFF.

This clonotype came up many times. The chain has TRBV19 and TRBJ2-7, with 9 bases fitting TRBD2. Germline V lookup: CDR1 LNHDA, CDR2 SQIVND (reference sequence). The CDR3 has 16 residues. V was pared by 6 bases and J by 0 bases, with 9 bases of the junction left unmatched. CDR3 nucleotides: TGTGCCAGTAGCAGGGACGCTAGCGGGGCCTCCTACGAGCAGTACTTC. It encodes CASSRDASGASYEQYF.

About this clonotype itself: Given a much more abundant clone one base away, this may be a read error. V usage is TRBV28 and J usage is TRBJ2-7; D is possibly TRBD2 (6 bases). Trimming shortened V by 4 bases and J by 3 bases, and 10 bases separated the two germline ends. CDR3 length: 13 residues. CDR1 is MDHEN and CDR2 is SYDVKM in the germline V gene. In DNA form, the CDR3 reads TGTGCCAGCAGTTGTAGGGGACTCTACGAGCAGTACTTC. Its protein is CASSCRGLYEQYF. Complete variable domain (other parts from reference TRBV28 and TRBJ2-7): DVKVTQSSRYLVKRTGEKVFLECVQDMDHENMFWYRQDPGLGLRLIYFSYDVKMKEKGDIPEGYSVSREKKERFSLILESASTNQTSMYLCASSCRGLYEQYFGPGTRLTVT.

This clonotype was observed many times. The chain links TRBV28 to TRBJ2-1; 8 positions match TRBD2. Unmatched junction bases numbered 10, after V lost 5 bases and J lost 4 bases. CDR1 MDHEN and CDR2 SYDVKM come from the germline V gene. This CDR3 region has 16 residues. CDR3 sequence reads: CASSPFHRGGYNEQFF. In DNA form, the CDR3 reads TGTGCCAGCAGTCCCTTTCACCGGGGGGGTTACAATGAGCAGTTCTTC.

Sample share makes this clonotype large. The chain recombines TRBV10-2 with TRBJ2-6, with D perhaps TRBD2 (5 bases). V lost 7 bases, J lost 3 bases, and 16 bases lay in between. The CDR3 contains 16 residues. Germline loops: CDR1 WSHSY, CDR2 SAAADI. The CDR3 loop reads CASTPDRGGGANVLTF. In nucleotides, the CDR3 is TGCGCCAGCACACCCGATAGAGGAGGTGGGGCCAACGTCCTGACTTTC.

This chain uses TRBV20-1 with TRBJ2-7; 8 bases are a match to TRBD2. CDR3 length: 13 residues. Unmatched junction bases numbered 9, after V lost 5 bases and J lost 6 bases. Germline assignment: CDR1 DFQATT and CDR2 SNEGSKA (reference sequence). This CDR3 reads CSADGSSGAEQYF. The DNA for the CDR3 is TGCAGTGCTGATGGGAGTAGCGGGGCCGAGCAGTACTTC.

This clonotype was seen repeatedly, ten times or more. This chain links TRBV4-1 with TRBJ2-5; possibly TRBD1 or TRBD2 for D (5 bases each). The CDR3 totals 14 residues. CDR1 MGHRA and CDR2 YSYEKL come from the germline V gene. With 6 bases removed from V and 2 bases from J, the gap between germline ends came to 13 bases. The CDR3 sequence: CASSQPGPQETQYF. In DNA form, the CDR3 reads TGCGCCAGCAGTCAACCGGGACCACAAGAGACCCAGTACTTC.

This clonotype was recorded many times. This chain links TRBV29-1 with TRBJ2-5, with TRBD2 matching 14 bases. Germline V lookup: CDR1 SQVTM, CDR2 ANQGSEA. The CDR3 totals 15 residues. Losses at the gene ends were 2 bases for V and 2 bases for J; bases not matched to a gene: 1. The CDR3 bases are TGCAGCGTTGAATGGACTAGCGGGAGGCAAGAGACCCAGTACTTC. The encoded protein is CSVEWTSGRQETQYF.

This clonotype was counted ten times or more. V usage is TRBV11-3 and J usage is TRBJ2-7; D may be TRBD1 (6 bases). V was clipped by 4 bases and J by 5 bases, with 9 bases between them. The CDR3 covers 12 residues. Germline V gives CDR1 SGHNT, CDR2 YENEEA. The CDR3 region is CASSYRQDEQYF. The CDR3 bases are TGTGCCAGCAGCTATCGACAGGACGAGCAGTACTTC.

The rearrangement links TRBV19 to TRBJ2-7, with 9 bases identical to TRBD2. The length of the CDR3 is 14 residues. V dropped 3 bases and J dropped 3; count of bases not matched to a gene: 3. The germline V gene encodes CDR1 LNHDA and CDR2 SQIVND (reference sequence). CDR3: CASSMSSGSYEQYF. CDR3 bases: TGTGCCAGTAGTATGAGTAGCGGGAGCTACGAGCAGTACTTC. The full variable domain, completed using reference TRBV19 and TRBJ2-7, is DGGITQSPKYLFRKEGQNVTLSCEQNLNHDAMYWYRQDPGQGLRLIYYSQIVNDFQKGDIAEGYSVSREKKESFPLTVTSAQKNPTAFYLCASSMSSGSYEQYFGPGTRLTVT.

This clonotype was counted at least ten times. The chain couples TRBV20-1 to TRBJ1-1; 9 bases agree with TRBD1. CDR3 length: 15 amino acids. V trimming: 5 bases; J trimming: 4 bases; junction bases outside the gene matches: 11. The germline gives CDR1 DFQATT, CDR2 SNEGSKA (reference sequence). The CDR3: CSAPNSGQGGTEAFF. CDR3 sequence (DNA): TGCAGTGCTCCGAACTCGGGACAGGGAGGCACTGAAGCTTTCTTT.

By its share, this clonotype is medium-sized. J is TRBJ1-5 and V is TRBV7-2; TRBD1 is a possible D gene (6 bases). From germline, CDR1 is SGHTA and CDR2 FQGNSA. There are 13 residues in the CDR3. V lost 9 bases to trimming and J lost 4 bases, with 13 bases between them. DNA of the CDR3: TGTGCCAGTGGCAGGGGTGGAAATCAGCCCCAGCATTTT. Its translation: CASGRGGNQPQHF.

This clonotype was counted ten times or more. The chain combines TRBV28 with TRBJ2-7; D might be TRBD2 (6 bases). Trimming pared 3 bases from V and 3 bases from J, leaving 9 bases between. Per the germline V gene, CDR1 is MDHEN and CDR2 is SYDVKM. The CDR3 is 13 amino acids. The DNA for the CDR3 is TGTGCCAGCAGTTTTAGGGGACTCTACGAGCAGTACTTC. Amino acids: CASSFRGLYEQYF. Full variable domain (missing parts from reference TRBV28 and TRBJ2-7): DVKVTQSSRYLVKRTGEKVFLECVQDMDHENMFWYRQDPGLGLRLIYFSYDVKMKEKGDIPEGYSVSREKKERFSLILESASTNQTSMYLCASSFRGLYEQYFGPGTRLTVT.

A remark on this clonotype: One end of the junction fails to match germline, which may point to a read error. The V and J genes are TRBV12-3 or TRBV12-4 and TRBJ2-3, with 11 positions matching TRBD1. This CDR3 contains 15 residues. As DNA, the CDR3 is TGTGCCAGCAGGGGGACAGGGGGGAGCACAGGTACGCAGTATTTT. It codes for CASRGTGGSTGTQYF.

This clonotype is termed medium-sized. The CDR3 DNA is TGTGCCAGCAGTTACTCGATGGGAAGTGGCGGGGGGAAAATCCAACAGTTCTTC. Translating it yields CASSYSMGSGGGKIQQFF. The chain is built from TRBV6-5 and TRBJ2-1, with TRBD2 matching over 8 bases. CDR3 length: 18 amino acids. V trimming: 0 bases; J trimming: 13 bases; junction bases outside the gene matches: 20. Germline CDR1 is MNHEY and CDR2 is SVGAGI.

This chain connects TRBV19 to TRBJ1-5, with D unclear. The CDR3 is made up of 12 amino acids. The germline CDR1 and CDR2 sequences are LNHDA and SQIVND (reference sequence). Trimming took off 6 bases at V and 7 bases at J, with 10 bases between the two ends. The CDR3 loop reads CASSLDVQPQHF. In DNA form, the CDR3 reads TGTGCCAGTAGCCTGGACGTCCAGCCCCAGCATTTT.

The rearrangement links TRBV28 to TRBJ2-7; D unclear. Germline-derived CDR1 and CDR2 are MDHEN and SYDVKM. V was pared by 4 bases and J by 7 bases, with 8 bases between. The CDR3 sequence is 11 residues long. This CDR3 reads CASSSLREQYF. DNA for the CDR3: TGTGCCAGCAGTTCCCTGCGGGAGCAGTACTTC. Full variable domain (missing parts from reference TRBV28 and TRBJ2-7): DVKVTQSSRYLVKRTGEKVFLECVQDMDHENMFWYRQDPGLGLRLIYFSYDVKMKEKGDIPEGYSVSREKKERFSLILESASTNQTSMYLCASSSLREQYFGPGTRLTVT.

By share, this clonotype counts as medium-sized. In this CDR3 the conserved last residue, phenylalanine or tryptophan, is missing, so a read error is likely. V is TRBV7-2 and J is TRBJ1-5; TRBD1 is a possible D gene (6 bases). Germline V gene lookup returns CDR1 SGHTA and CDR2 FQGNSA. V was trimmed by 9 bases and J by 4 bases, leaving 13 bases between them. CDR3 length: 13 amino acids. CDR3 in DNA: TGTGCCAGTGGCAGGGGTGGAAATCAGCCCCAGCATCTT. It codes for CASGRGGNQPQHL.

The chain employs TRBV4-3 and TRBJ2-2; D call uncertain. Germline CDR1 LGHNA, CDR2 YSLEER. V lost 1 base and J lost 8, with 8 bases in between. CDR3 length: 13 residues. This chain's CDR3 is CASSQASTGELFF. In nucleotides, the CDR3 is TGCGCCAGCAGCCAAGCCAGTACTGGGGAGCTGTTTTTT.

This clonotype was counted at least ten times. V usage is TRBV12-5 and J usage is TRBJ1-5; D perhaps matches TRBD1 (5 bases). This CDR3 is built from 14 residues. Germline CDR1 reads LGHNT; CDR2 reads FRNRAP. The V end was cut by 1 base, the J end by 7 bases, with 11 bases between. Written as DNA, the CDR3 is TGTGCTAGTGGTTTGGGAGGGGCCGAACAGCCCCAGCATTTT. Residues: CASGLGGAEQPQHF.